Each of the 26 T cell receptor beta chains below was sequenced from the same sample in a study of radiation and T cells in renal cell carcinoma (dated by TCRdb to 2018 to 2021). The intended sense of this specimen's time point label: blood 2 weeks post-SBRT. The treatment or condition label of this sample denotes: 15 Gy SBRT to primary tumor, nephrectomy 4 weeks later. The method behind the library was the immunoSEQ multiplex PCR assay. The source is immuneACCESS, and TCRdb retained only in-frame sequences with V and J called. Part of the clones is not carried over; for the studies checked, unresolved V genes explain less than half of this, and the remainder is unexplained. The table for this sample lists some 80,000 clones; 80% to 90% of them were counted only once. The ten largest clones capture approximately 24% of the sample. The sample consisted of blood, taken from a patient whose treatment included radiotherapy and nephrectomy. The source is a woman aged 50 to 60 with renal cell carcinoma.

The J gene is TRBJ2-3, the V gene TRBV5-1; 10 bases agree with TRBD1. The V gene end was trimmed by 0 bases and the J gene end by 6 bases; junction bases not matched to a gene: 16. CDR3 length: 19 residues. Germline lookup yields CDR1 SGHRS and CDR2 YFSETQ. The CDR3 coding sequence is TGCGCCAGCAGCTTGGCCAACGGAGTGACAGGGGGCATATCGGATACGCAGTATTTT. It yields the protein CASSLANGVTGGISDTQYF. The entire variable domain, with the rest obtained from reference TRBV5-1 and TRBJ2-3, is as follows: KAGVTQTPRYLIKTRGQQVTLSCSPISGHRSVSWYQQTPGQGLQFLFEYFSETQRNKGNFPGRFSGRQFSNSRSEMNVSTLELGDSALYLCASSLANGVTGGISDTQYFGPGTRLTVL.

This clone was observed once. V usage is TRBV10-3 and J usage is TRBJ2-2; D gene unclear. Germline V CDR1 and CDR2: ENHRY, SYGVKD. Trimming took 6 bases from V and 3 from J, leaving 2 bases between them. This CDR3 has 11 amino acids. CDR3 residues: CAISDTGELFF. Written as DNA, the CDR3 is TGTGCCATCAGCGACACCGGGGAGCTGTTTTTT.

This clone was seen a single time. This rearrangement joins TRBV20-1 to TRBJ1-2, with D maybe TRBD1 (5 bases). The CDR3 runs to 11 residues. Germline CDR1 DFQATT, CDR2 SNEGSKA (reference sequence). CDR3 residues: CTSTGSHGYTF. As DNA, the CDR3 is TGCACCAGCACAGGTTCTCATGGCTACACCTTC.

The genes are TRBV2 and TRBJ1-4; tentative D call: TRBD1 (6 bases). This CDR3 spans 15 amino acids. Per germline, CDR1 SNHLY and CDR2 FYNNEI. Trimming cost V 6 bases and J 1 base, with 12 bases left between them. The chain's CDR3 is CASSQTGLTNEKLFF. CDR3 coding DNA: TGTGCCAGCAGCCAGACAGGACTAACTAATGAAAAACTGTTTTTT.

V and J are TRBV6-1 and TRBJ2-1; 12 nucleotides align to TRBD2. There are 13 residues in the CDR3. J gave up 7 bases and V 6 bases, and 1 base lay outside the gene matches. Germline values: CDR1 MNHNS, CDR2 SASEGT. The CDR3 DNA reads TGTGCCAGCAGACTAGCGGGAGGTAATGAGCAGTTCTTC. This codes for CASRLAGGNEQFF.

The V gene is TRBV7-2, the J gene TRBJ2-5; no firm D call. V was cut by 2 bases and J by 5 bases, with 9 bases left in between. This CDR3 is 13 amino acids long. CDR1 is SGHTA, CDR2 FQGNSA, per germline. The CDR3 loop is CASSLNSGETQYF. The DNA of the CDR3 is TGTGCCAGCAGCTTAAACTCGGGCGAGACCCAGTACTTC. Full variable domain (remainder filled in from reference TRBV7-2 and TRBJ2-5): GAGVSQSPSNKVTEKGKDVELRCDPISGHTALYWYRQSLGQGLEFLIYFQGNSAPDKSGLPSDRFSAERTGGSVSTLTIQRTQQEDSAVYLCASSLNSGETQYFGPGTRLLVL.

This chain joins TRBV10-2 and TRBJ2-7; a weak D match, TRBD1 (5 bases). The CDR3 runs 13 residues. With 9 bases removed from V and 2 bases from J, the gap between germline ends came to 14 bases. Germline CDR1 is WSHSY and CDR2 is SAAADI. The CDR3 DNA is TGCGCCAGTCTTGGACCGACAGCCTACGAGCAGTACTTC. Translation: CASLGPTAYEQYF.

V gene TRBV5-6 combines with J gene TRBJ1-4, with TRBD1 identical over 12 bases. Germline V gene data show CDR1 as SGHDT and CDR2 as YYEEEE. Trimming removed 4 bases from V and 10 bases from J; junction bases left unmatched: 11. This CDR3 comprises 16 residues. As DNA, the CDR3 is TGTGCCAGCAGCCCCGGGACAGGGGGCCCCTCGAGAAAACTGTTTTTT. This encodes CASSPGTGGPSRKLFF.

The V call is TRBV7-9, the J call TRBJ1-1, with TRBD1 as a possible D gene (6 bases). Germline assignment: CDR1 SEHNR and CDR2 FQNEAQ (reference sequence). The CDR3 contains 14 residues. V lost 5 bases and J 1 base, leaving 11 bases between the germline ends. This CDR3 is CASSLQGSNTEAFF. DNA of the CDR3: TGTGCCAGCAGCCTACAGGGATCGAACACTGAAGCTTTCTTT.

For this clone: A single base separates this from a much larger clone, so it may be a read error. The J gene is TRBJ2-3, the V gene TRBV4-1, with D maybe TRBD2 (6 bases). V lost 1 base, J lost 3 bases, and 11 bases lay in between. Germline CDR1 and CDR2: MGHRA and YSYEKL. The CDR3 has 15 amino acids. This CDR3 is CASSQVREPTDTQYF. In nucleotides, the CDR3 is TGCGCCAGCAGCCAAGTACGGGAGCCGACAGATACGCAGTATTTT.

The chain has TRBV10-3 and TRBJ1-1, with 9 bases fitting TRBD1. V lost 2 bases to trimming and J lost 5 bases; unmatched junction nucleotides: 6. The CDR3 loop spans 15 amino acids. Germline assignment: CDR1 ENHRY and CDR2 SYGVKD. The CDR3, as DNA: TGTGCCATCAGTGAGAGGACAGGGGAATTTACTGAAGCTTTCTTT. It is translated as CAISERTGEFTEAFF.

In DNA form, the CDR3 reads TGTGCCAGCAGCTTAAGACCGGACCTAGTGGGAGAGACCCAGTACTTC. This gives the protein CASSLRPDLVGETQYF. V gene TRBV7-2 combines with J gene TRBJ2-5, with no clear D. Germline V gene lookup returns CDR1 SGHTA and CDR2 FQGNSA. The CDR3 loop spans 16 amino acids. Trimming took 2 bases from V and 4 from J, leaving 17 bases between them.

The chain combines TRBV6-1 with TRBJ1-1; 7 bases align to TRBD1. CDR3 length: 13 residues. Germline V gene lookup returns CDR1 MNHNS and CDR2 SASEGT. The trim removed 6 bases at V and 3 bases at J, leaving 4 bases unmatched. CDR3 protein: CASRTRGDTEAFF. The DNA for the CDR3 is TGTGCCAGCAGAACCAGGGGGGACACTGAAGCTTTCTTT.

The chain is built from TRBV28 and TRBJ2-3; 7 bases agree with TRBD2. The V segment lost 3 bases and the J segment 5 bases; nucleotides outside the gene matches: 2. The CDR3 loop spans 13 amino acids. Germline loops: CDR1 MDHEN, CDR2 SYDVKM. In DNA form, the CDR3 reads TGTGCCAGCAGTTTCGCGGGAGTAGATACGCAGTATTTT. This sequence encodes CASSFAGVDTQYF.

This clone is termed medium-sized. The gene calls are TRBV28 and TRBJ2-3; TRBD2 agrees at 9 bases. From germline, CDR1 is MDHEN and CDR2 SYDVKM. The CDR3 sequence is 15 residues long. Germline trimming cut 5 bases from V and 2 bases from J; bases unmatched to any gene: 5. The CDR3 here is CASSPPSGITDTQYF. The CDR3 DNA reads TGTGCCAGCAGTCCCCCTAGCGGGATCACAGATACGCAGTATTTT.

DNA of the CDR3: TGTGCCACCAGCTCCTACACAGGGGGCGGTCAGCCCCAGCATTTT. This translates into CATSSYTGGGQPQHF. V usage is TRBV15 and J usage is TRBJ1-5, with TRBD1 matching over 9 bases. Germline V gives CDR1 LNHNV, CDR2 YYDKDF (reference sequence). The CDR3 spans 15 residues. V lost 5 bases to trimming and J lost 6 bases; unmatched junction nucleotides: 8.

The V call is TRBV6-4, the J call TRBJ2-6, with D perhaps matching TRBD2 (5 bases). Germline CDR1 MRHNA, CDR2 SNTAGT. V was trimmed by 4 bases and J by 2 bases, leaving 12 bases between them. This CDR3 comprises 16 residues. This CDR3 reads CASSGEGEAGANVLTF. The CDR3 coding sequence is TGTGCCAGCAGTGGAGAGGGAGAGGCTGGGGCCAACGTCCTGACTTTC.

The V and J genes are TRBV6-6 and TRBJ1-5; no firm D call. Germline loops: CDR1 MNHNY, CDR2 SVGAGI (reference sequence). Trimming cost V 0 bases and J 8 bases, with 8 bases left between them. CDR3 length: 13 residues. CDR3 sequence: CASSYSPLEPQHF. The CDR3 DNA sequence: TGTGCCAGCAGTTACTCCCCTCTAGAGCCCCAGCATTTT.

CDR3 in DNA: TGTGCCAGTACCTCCAATAGACTAGCGGGAGGGGAGACCCAGTACTTC. Translating gives CASTSNRLAGGETQYF. The chain is built from TRBV19 and TRBJ2-5; 14 bases map to TRBD2. Looked up from germline, CDR1 is LNHDA and CDR2 is SQIVND (reference sequence). The CDR3 covers 16 residues. Losses at the gene ends were 7 bases for V and 5 bases for J; bases not matched to a gene: 9. The variable domain in full, with the rest retrieved from reference TRBV19 and TRBJ2-5, is DGGITQSPKYLFRKEGQNVTLSCEQNLNHDAMYWYRQDPGQGLRLIYYSQIVNDFQKGDIAEGYSVSREKKESFPLTVTSAQKNPTAFYLCASTSNRLAGGETQYFGPGTRLLVL.

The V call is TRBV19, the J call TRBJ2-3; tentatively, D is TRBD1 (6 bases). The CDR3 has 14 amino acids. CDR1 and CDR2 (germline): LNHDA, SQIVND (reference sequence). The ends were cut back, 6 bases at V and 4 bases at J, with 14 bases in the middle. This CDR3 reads CASRQQGPADTQYF. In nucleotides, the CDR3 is TGTGCCAGTAGGCAACAGGGACCTGCAGATACGCAGTATTTT.

CDR3 bases: TGTGCCAGCAGTTCGAACCGGGACAGGGACAATCAGCCCCAGCATTTT. Its translation is CASSSNRDRDNQPQHF. This chain links TRBV28 with TRBJ1-5; 9 nucleotides align to TRBD1. The CDR3 spans 16 residues. Germline CDR1 and CDR2: MDHEN and SYDVKM. Unmatched junction bases numbered 7, after V lost 4 bases and J lost 3 bases.

This chain's CDR3 is CASLPQGQSSQAFF. DNA for the CDR3: TGTGCCAGCCTCCCGCAAGGGCAGTCAAGCCAAGCTTTCTTT. The chain carries TRBV6-1 and TRBJ1-1; no clear D. Trimming cost V 8 bases and J 9 bases, with 22 bases left between them. This CDR3 comprises 14 residues. In germline, CDR1 is MNHNS, CDR2 SASEGT.

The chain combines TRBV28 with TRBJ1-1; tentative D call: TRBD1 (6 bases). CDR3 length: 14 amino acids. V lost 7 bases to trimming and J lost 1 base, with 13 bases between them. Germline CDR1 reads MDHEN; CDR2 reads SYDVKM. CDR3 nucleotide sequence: TGTGCCAGCACCAAAGGGGGTTCGAACACTGAAGCTTTCTTT. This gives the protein CASTKGGSNTEAFF.

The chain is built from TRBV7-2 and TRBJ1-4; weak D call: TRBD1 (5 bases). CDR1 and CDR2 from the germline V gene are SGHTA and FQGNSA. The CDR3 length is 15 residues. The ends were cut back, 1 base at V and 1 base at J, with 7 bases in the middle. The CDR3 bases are TGTGCCAGCAGCTTAGGGGGCGTAACTAATGAAAAACTGTTTTTT. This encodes CASSLGGVTNEKLFF.

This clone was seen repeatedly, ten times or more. CDR3 DNA sequence: TGTGCCAGCAGCGCTTCACGGGACGATGTGACTAATGAAAAACTGTTTTTT. It specifies CASSASRDDVTNEKLFF. V is TRBV9 and J is TRBJ1-4, with a possible D match to TRBD1 (5 bases). The CDR3 has 17 amino acids. V lost 3 bases and J 2 bases, leaving 17 bases between the germline ends. The germline V gene encodes CDR1 SGDLS and CDR2 YYNGEE.

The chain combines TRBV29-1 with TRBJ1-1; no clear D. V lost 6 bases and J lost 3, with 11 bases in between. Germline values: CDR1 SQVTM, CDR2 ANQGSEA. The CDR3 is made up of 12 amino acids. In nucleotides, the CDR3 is TGCAGCGTGAACCTTGCGGACACTGAAGCTTTCTTT. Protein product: CSVNLADTEAFF.